This record looks at one TCR beta chain sequence and its context. Its specificity is not known. The entry originates in a study of cytomegalovirus exposure and HLA in healthy donors. The PCR ran on 60 Vbeta and 13 Jbeta primers. In the original processing: Unique TCR beta chains numbered roughly 80 million in a later analysis, with approximately 10 million shared. The protocol was immunoSEQ multiplex PCR, while the TCRdb copy is restricted to in-frame clones and leaves out a portion. V and J calls plus clone size are reproduced from that table; the DNA served to infer D and trimming. The profile covers some 140,000 clones, with approximately 80% appearing a single time and about 4% taken by the ten largest. Study-wide results and limits: From TCR beta sequences, most subjects' HLA-A and HLA-B alleles were reportedly predicted accurately.

CDR1 GTSNPN and CDR2 SVGIG come from the germline V gene (reference sequence). Trimming pared 4 bases from V and 8 bases from J, leaving 14 bases between. The CDR3 totals 13 residues. Sequencing was done on a sample of PBMCs. The J gene is TRBJ1-4, the V gene TRBV30; D is uncertain. This clonotype was obtained from a woman between 35 and 50 years old in good health and CMV-seronegative. CDR3 coding DNA: TGTGCCTGGATGAGGGCGACGGGCGAAAAACTGTTTTTT. Residues: CAWMRATGEKLFF.